Listed here are 18 T cell receptor beta chains from one sample, sequenced in a study of cytomegalovirus exposure and HLA in healthy donors. The PCR was carried out with 60 Vbeta primers and 13 Jbeta primers. Sequenced by immunoSEQ multiplex PCR; TCRdb stores in-frame clones only, minus some. This table holds tens of thousands of clones, approximately 76% found once. The sequencing sample was made of PBMCs. These receptors were obtained from a man in his fifties in good health and CMV-seronegative.

Comment on this clone: The junction shows a germline mismatch at one end, possibly a read error. V is TRBV6-5 and J is TRBJ2-5; 13 bases fit TRBD2. This CDR3 comprises 15 residues. Germline V lookup: CDR1 MNHEY, CDR2 SVGAGI. CDR3 DNA sequence: TGTGCCAGCAGCCGACTAGCGGGGGGACAAGAGATCCAGTACTTC. Translation: CASSRLAGGQEIQYF.

This chain connects TRBV5-1 to TRBJ2-1, with 7 bases lining up with TRBD2. Losses at the gene ends were 4 bases for V and 2 bases for J; bases not matched to a gene: 9. The germline V gene encodes CDR1 SGHRS and CDR2 YFSETQ. The CDR3 runs 16 residues. CDR3 bases: TGCGCCAGCAGCCAGGATCTAGCGGACCCCTACAATGAGCAGTTCTTC. It yields the protein CASSQDLADPYNEQFF.

The chain combines TRBV19 with TRBJ2-2; D is unresolved. Germline loops: CDR1 LNHDA, CDR2 SQIVND (reference sequence). The CDR3 covers 13 residues. V was clipped by 2 bases and J by 4 bases, with 5 bases between them. Here the CDR3 reads CASSIRLTGELFF. The CDR3 region has the DNA TGTGCCAGTAGTATAAGACTCACCGGGGAGCTGTTTTTT.

This clone has a single count. This chain links TRBV6-5 with TRBJ1-4; D unresolved. Trimming cost V 8 bases and J 3 bases, with 13 bases left between them. This CDR3 has 14 residues. Germline CDR1 and CDR2: MNHEY and SVGAGI. CDR3 DNA: TGTGCCAGCTCCTCCTCGGGTTCTAATGAAAAACTGTTTTTT. This encodes CASSSSGSNEKLFF.

This chain connects TRBV6-1 to TRBJ2-7; perhaps TRBD2 as D (5 bases). Per the germline V gene, CDR1 is MNHNS and CDR2 is SASEGT. CDR3 size: 15 residues. V was pared by 2 bases and J by 2 bases, with 13 bases between. This CDR3 is CASSESGLGTYEQYF. The DNA for the CDR3 is TGTGCCAGCAGTGAAAGCGGCCTGGGGACCTACGAGCAGTACTTC.

This sequence joins TRBV5-1 and TRBJ2-7; the D gene is possibly TRBD1 (5 bases). V lost 2 bases, J lost 8 bases, and 11 bases lay in between. The CDR3 covers 12 residues. Germline CDR1 is SGHRS and CDR2 is YFSETQ. CDR3 amino acids: CASSLGVTQQYF. Written as DNA, the CDR3 is TGCGCCAGCAGCTTAGGGGTAACGCAGCAGTACTTC.

A few counts support this clone. The chain has TRBV5-6 and TRBJ2-7; 7 bases line up with TRBD1. CDR3 size: 15 residues. Losses at the gene ends were 1 base for V and 12 bases for J; bases not matched to a gene: 16. Germline-derived CDR1 and CDR2 are SGHDT and YYEEEE. The CDR3: CASSLKGQGERLGYF. In DNA form, the CDR3 reads TGTGCCAGCAGCTTGAAGGGCCAGGGGGAACGTCTGGGGTACTTC.

The chain links TRBV5-1 to TRBJ2-3, with TRBD2 identical over 10 bases. This CDR3 region has 16 residues. The germline V gene encodes CDR1 SGHRS and CDR2 YFSETQ. Trimming cost V 0 bases and J 5 bases; bases outside gene matches: 6. The DNA of the CDR3 is TGCGCCAGCAGCTTGGCGGCTAGCGGGGGCGGAGATACGCAGTATTTT. It is translated as CASSLAASGGGDTQYF.

The chain is built from TRBV5-1 and TRBJ2-3, with D tentatively TRBD1 (5 bases). Germline-derived CDR1 and CDR2 are SGHRS and YFSETQ. V was clipped by 4 bases and J by 6 bases, with 15 bases between them. The CDR3 sequence is 14 residues long. The CDR3 here is CASSVTGRADTQYF. In nucleotides, the CDR3 is TGCGCCAGCAGCGTCACGGGCAGGGCGGATACGCAGTATTTT.

V and J are TRBV6-1 and TRBJ1-6, with 10 positions matching TRBD1. V shed 6 bases, J shed 7 bases, and the junction held 3 bases outside the gene matches. This CDR3 comprises 14 residues. The germline V gene encodes CDR1 MNHNS and CDR2 SASEGT. The CDR3 region is CASRRQGANSPLHF. The CDR3 DNA reads as TGTGCCAGCAGAAGACAGGGGGCGAATTCACCCCTCCACTTT.

The CDR3 DNA sequence: TGTGCCAGCAGCGCCGTGACAGGGATGGAGCAGTTCTTC. It codes for CASSAVTGMEQFF. V is TRBV9 and J is TRBJ2-1; 7 positions agree with TRBD1. Germline V gene sequence: CDR1 SGDLS, CDR2 YYNGEE. This CDR3 region has 13 residues. Trimming took 3 bases from V and 10 from J; bases not matched to a gene: 7.

The chain couples TRBV2 to TRBJ2-3, with TRBD2 matching over 14 bases. J was trimmed by 13 bases and V by 8 bases; bases with no gene match: 11. Germline V gene data show CDR1 as SNHLY and CDR2 as FYNNEI. CDR3 length equals 14 residues. DNA for the CDR3: TGTGCCAGCGCCGCCGGGACTAGCGGGGGATCGAAGTATTTT. This sequence encodes CASAAGTSGGSKYF.

J is TRBJ1-5 and V is TRBV2; 8 bases are a match to TRBD1. Germline trimming cut 11 bases from V and 4 bases from J; bases unmatched to any gene: 10. Germline CDR1 is SNHLY and CDR2 is FYNNEI. CDR3 length equals 14 residues. The CDR3 spells CASGGRTGNQPQHF. In DNA, the CDR3 is TGTGCCTCAGGGGGGCGGACAGGGAATCAGCCCCAGCATTTT.

This clone occurred a few times. V gene TRBV19 combines with J gene TRBJ1-3; tentative D call: TRBD1 (6 bases). The CDR3 is made up of 14 amino acids. Germline V gene data show CDR1 as LNHDA and CDR2 as SQIVND (reference sequence). Trimming shortened V by 4 bases and J by 4 bases, and 11 bases separated the two germline ends. The CDR3 bases are TGTGCCAGTAGTAGGGGGGGCCCAGGAAACACCATATATTTT. It yields the protein CASSRGGPGNTIYF. Based on the CDR3 plus reference TRBV19 and TRBJ1-3, the full variable domain is DGGITQSPKYLFRKEGQNVTLSCEQNLNHDAMYWYRQDPGQGLRLIYYSQIVNDFQKGDIAEGYSVSREKKESFPLTVTSAQKNPTAFYLCASSRGGPGNTIYFGEGSWLTVV.

V and J are TRBV5-1 and TRBJ2-2; TRBD2 aligns across 9 bases. J was trimmed by 0 bases and V by 5 bases; bases with no gene match: 5. In germline, CDR1 is SGHRS, CDR2 YFSETQ. The CDR3 runs to 16 residues. This chain's CDR3 is CASSRAGGPNTGELFF. In DNA form, the CDR3 reads TGCGCCAGCAGTCGAGCGGGGGGACCGAACACCGGGGAGCTGTTTTTT.

The rearrangement links TRBV7-6 to TRBJ2-5; 11 bases match TRBD2. V lost 1 base to trimming and J lost 2 bases; unmatched junction nucleotides: 12. CDR3 size: 19 residues. Germline CDR1 is SGHVS and CDR2 is FNYEAQ. The CDR3 here is CASSLGRGTSGGKQETQYF. CDR3 nucleotides: TGTGCCAGCAGCTTAGGAAGAGGAACTAGCGGGGGCAAACAAGAGACCCAGTACTTC.

The chain has TRBV2 and TRBJ1-5, with D perhaps matching TRBD1 (6 bases). The germline gives CDR1 SNHLY, CDR2 FYNNEI. The CDR3 length is 13 residues. The V gene lost 4 bases and the J gene lost 7 bases, with 11 bases spanning the gap. The CDR3, as DNA: TGTGCCAGCAGTGGCCAGGGGTTCCAGCCCCAGCATTTT. Encoded protein: CASSGQGFQPQHF.

The rearrangement uses TRBV29-1 and TRBJ1-1; TRBD1 aligns across 10 bases. The junction had 8 bases not matched to a gene; V was cut back by 7 bases and J by 0 bases. There are 15 residues in the CDR3. Germline lookup yields CDR1 SQVTM and CDR2 ANQGSEA. CDR3 sequence (DNA): TGCAGCGCTAAAACCGGGACAGGGGTGAACACTGAAGCTTTCTTT. Protein product: CSAKTGTGVNTEAFF. Combining the CDR3 with reference TRBV29-1 and TRBJ1-1 gives the whole variable domain SAVISQKPSRDICQRGTSLTIQCQVDSQVTMMFWYRQQPGQSLTLIATANQGSEATYESGFVIDKFPISRPNLTFSTLTVSNMSPEDSSIYLCSAKTGTGVNTEAFFGQGTRLTVV.